A single sample gave rise to the 20 T cell receptor beta chains below, sequenced in a study of shared clonotypes between healthy human individuals. Repertoires were generated with immunoSEQ multiplex PCR, while TCRdb's copy carries only in-frame clones and drops some. The sample lists about 2.2 million clones, over 85% seen once, with around 1.8% in the top ten. Naive CD8 cells lacked CD45RO, underwent positive selection for CCR7 and left out terminally differentiated effector memory CD45RA+ cells. What was sequenced was naive CD8+ T cells from PBMCs. These receptors were taken from a young man in good health. Some clones in this sample may be carry-over from other donors' samples.

This sequence joins TRBV7-9 and TRBJ2-2; D is uncertain. Germline values: CDR1 SEHNR, CDR2 FQNEAQ (reference sequence). The CDR3 covers 13 residues. Trimming took 3 bases from V and 5 from J, leaving 7 bases between them. The CDR3 nucleotides are TGTGCCAGCAGCTTGCTACCGACCGGGGAGCTGTTTTTT. Its protein product is CASSLLPTGELFF.

The chain uses TRBV5-6 and TRBJ2-5; 12 bases are a match to TRBD1. Per germline, CDR1 SGHDT and CDR2 YYEEEE. The CDR3 extends over 16 amino acids. V shed 0 bases, J shed 5 bases, and the junction held 5 bases outside the gene matches. CDR3 in DNA: TGTGCCAGCAGCTTGGGGGACAGGGGGCCGATGGAGACCCAGTACTTC. It codes for CASSLGDRGPMETQYF.

Here the CDR3 reads CASSLALLAGVTYEQYF. The CDR3 region has the DNA TGTGCCAGCAGCTTAGCCTTACTAGCGGGAGTCACCTACGAGCAGTACTTC. J is TRBJ2-7 and V is TRBV7-9; the match to TRBD2 covers 11 bases. Trimming removed 0 bases from V and 2 bases from J; junction bases left unmatched: 6. This CDR3 region has 17 residues. Germline values: CDR1 SEHNR, CDR2 FQNEAQ (reference sequence).

The chain carries TRBV5-6 and TRBJ1-1; D is undetermined. Per germline, CDR1 SGHDT and CDR2 YYEEEE. The germline V and J ends were trimmed by 0 bases and 3 bases, with 15 bases remaining between them. The CDR3 consists of 16 residues. CDR3 bases: TGTGCCAGCAGCTTGGACAGAGGATGGGGAGACACTGAAGCTTTCTTT. Its protein is CASSLDRGWGDTEAFF.

This clone was seen a handful of times. The chain combines TRBV20-1 with TRBJ1-2, with D unresolved. Trimming shortened V by 7 bases and J by 8 bases, and 5 bases separated the two germline ends. Germline values: CDR1 DFQATT, CDR2 SNEGSKA (reference sequence). The CDR3 sequence is 8 residues long. CDR3 in amino acids: CSGRGYTF. As DNA, the CDR3 is TGCAGTGGTAGGGGCTACACCTTC.

V is TRBV27 and J is TRBJ2-2, with 7 bases identical to TRBD1. Germline values: CDR1 MNHEY, CDR2 SMNVEV (reference sequence). With 4 bases clipped from V and 1 base from J, the junction kept 3 bases outside the gene matches. The CDR3 is made up of 15 amino acids. CDR3 nucleotide sequence: TGTGCCAGCAGTTCTAGACAGGGGAACACCGGGGAGCTGTTTTTT. It codes for CASSSRQGNTGELFF.

This chain connects TRBV5-5 to TRBJ2-3; D gene unclear. V was clipped by 2 bases and J by 4 bases, with 8 bases between them. Germline values: CDR1 SGHKS, CDR2 YYEKEE (reference sequence). This CDR3 spans 13 amino acids. CDR3 coding DNA: TGTGCCAGCAGCTTCCCGCCCTCAGATACGCAGTATTTT. It codes for CASSFPPSDTQYF.

The sample holds one count of this clone. The chain links TRBV4-1 to TRBJ2-7; TRBD2 is a possible D gene (5 bases). Germline loops: CDR1 MGHRA, CDR2 YSYEKL. The CDR3 loop spans 16 amino acids. Deletions cut 0 bases from V and 3 bases from J, with 15 bases between. CDR3 sequence: CASSQDSAVGYYEQYF. The CDR3 bases are TGCGCCAGCAGCCAAGATTCAGCGGTCGGATACTACGAGCAGTACTTC.

The genes are TRBV7-8 and TRBJ2-1; D is perhaps TRBD1 or TRBD2 (7 bases each). The V and J ends lost 2 bases and 4 bases respectively, with 12 bases between them. This CDR3 spans 15 amino acids. Germline CDR1 SGHVS, CDR2 FQNEAQ. CDR3 loop: CASSLQGGAYNEQFF. As DNA, the CDR3 is TGTGCCAGCAGCTTACAGGGGGGGGCTTACAATGAGCAGTTCTTC.

The rearrangement links TRBV5-8 to TRBJ1-5; the D is unclear. Trimming shortened V by 0 bases and J by 9 bases, and 13 bases separated the two germline ends. The germline gives CDR1 SGHTS, CDR2 YDEGEE. The CDR3 is 14 amino acids. CDR3 loop: CASSLAGEVAPQHF. CDR3 in DNA: TGTGCCAGCAGCTTGGCCGGGGAGGTTGCGCCCCAGCATTTT.

This chain links TRBV7-9 with TRBJ2-7; TRBD2 agrees at 10 bases. V dropped 1 base and J dropped 0; count of bases not matched to a gene: 6. The CDR3 loop spans 17 amino acids. CDR1 and CDR2 (germline): SEHNR, FQNEAQ (reference sequence). Here the CDR3 DNA reads TGTGCCAGCAGCTTAGAACTAGCGGGAATCAGCTCCTACGAGCAGTACTTC. Translation: CASSLELAGISSYEQYF.

The chain employs TRBV5-3 and TRBJ2-7, with D possibly being TRBD1 (5 bases). TRBV5-3 is marked as an open reading frame, function uncertain. The V and J ends lost 0 bases and 1 base respectively, with 5 bases between them. CDR3 length: 13 amino acids. This CDR3 reads CARSLDRSYEQYF. CDR3 DNA: TGTGCCAGAAGCTTGGACAGGTCCTACGAGCAGTACTTC.

The chain joins TRBV4-2 to TRBJ2-7; 7 positions agree with TRBD1. This CDR3 comprises 14 residues. V shed 3 bases, J shed 1 base, and the junction held 3 bases outside the gene matches. The V gene's germline CDR1 is LGHNA and CDR2 YNFKEQ. The CDR3 region is CASSHRDSSYEQYF. DNA of the CDR3: TGTGCCAGCAGCCACCGGGACAGTTCCTACGAGCAGTACTTC.

The chain recombines TRBV4-2 with TRBJ2-2; D remains ambiguous. Trimming left V 1 base short and J 3 bases short, with 12 bases between. Germline lookup yields CDR1 LGHNA and CDR2 YNFKEQ. The CDR3 totals 16 residues. The CDR3 loop is CASSQVWGEYTGELFF. DNA of the CDR3: TGTGCCAGCAGCCAAGTGTGGGGTGAATACACCGGGGAGCTGTTTTTT.

Worth noting for this clone: Other DNA sequences within the sample encode an identical CDR3. The rearrangement joins TRBV11-1 to TRBJ2-7; D may be TRBD2 (5 bases). CDR3 size: 14 residues. V was pared by 3 bases and J by 0 bases, with 9 bases between. Germline CDR1 is SGHAT and CDR2 is FQDESV (reference sequence). In nucleotides, the CDR3 is TGTGCCAGCAGCTTTAGCAGCGGCTCCTACGAGCAGTACTTC. Its translation is CASSFSSGSYEQYF.

This clone was detected only once. DNA of the CDR3: TGTGCCAGCAGCCGGACAGGGAAGCGTCAGCCCCAGCATTTT. Its protein is CASSRTGKRQPQHF. J is TRBJ1-5 and V is TRBV14, with 8 bases aligning to TRBD1. Germline loops: CDR1 SGHDN, CDR2 FVKESK. The CDR3 is 14 residues long. V trimming: 4 bases; J trimming: 6 bases; junction bases outside the gene matches: 5.

The J gene is TRBJ1-1, the V gene TRBV27; D not resolved. Germline CDR1 MNHEY, CDR2 SMNVEV (reference sequence). The CDR3 is made up of 13 amino acids. The V and J ends lost 5 bases and 7 bases respectively, with 14 bases between them. CDR3 DNA sequence: TGTGCCAGCAGTCGCCGGGCGATGGGTGAAGCTTTCTTT. Its protein product is CASSRRAMGEAFF.

The chain couples TRBV9 to TRBJ2-7; 9 bases fit TRBD1. Germline V gene sequence: CDR1 SGDLS, CDR2 YYNGEE. The CDR3 sequence is 16 residues long. Trimming cost V 0 bases and J 2 bases; bases outside gene matches: 6. DNA of the CDR3: TGTGCCAGCAGCGTAGATGGGACAGGGAGTCCCTACGAGCAGTACTTC. Its translation: CASSVDGTGSPYEQYF.

CDR3 in DNA: TGTGCCAGTAGTATAGTCGAGGGGGGCACTGAAGCTTTCTTT. This gives the protein CASSIVEGGTEAFF. The genes are TRBV19 and TRBJ1-1, with D possibly being TRBD1 (6 bases). The V end lost 1 base, the J end lost 4 bases, and 10 bases lay between the germline ends. CDR1 and CDR2 (germline): LNHDA, SQIVND (reference sequence). CDR3 length equals 14 residues. Based on the CDR3 plus reference TRBV19 and TRBJ1-1, the full variable domain is DGGITQSPKYLFRKEGQNVTLSCEQNLNHDAMYWYRQDPGQGLRLIYYSQIVNDFQKGDIAEGYSVSREKKESFPLTVTSAQKNPTAFYLCASSIVEGGTEAFFGQGTRLTVV.

This rearrangement joins TRBV7-8 to TRBJ2-1; D is possibly TRBD2 (5 bases). The ends were cut back, 4 bases at V and 5 bases at J, with 15 bases in the middle. Looked up from germline, CDR1 is SGHVS and CDR2 is FQNEAQ. The CDR3 runs 15 residues. In DNA form, the CDR3 reads TGTGCCAGCAGCTCTCCGGGGAACGGCAACAATGAGCAGTTCTTC. Its protein product is CASSSPGNGNNEQFF.